The 20 T cell receptor beta chains given below trace back to one sample, sequenced in a study of cytomegalovirus exposure and HLA in healthy donors. In the PCR, 60 Vbeta and 13 Jbeta primers were used. Assay: immunoSEQ multiplex PCR; the TCRdb copy retains only in-frame clones and omits some. The sample yields fewer than 250,000 clones, 65% to 75% seen once. Sequenced material: PBMCs. The receptors stem from a man aged 30 to 39 in good health and CMV-seropositive.

The rearrangement joins TRBV7-2 to TRBJ1-4, with 10 bases matching TRBD1. CDR1 and CDR2 (germline): SGHTA, FQGNSA. The CDR3 consists of 16 residues. J lost 8 bases, V lost 0 bases, and 6 bases had no gene match. CDR3 sequence: CASSLAGTGDYEKLFF. The CDR3 coding sequence is TGTGCCAGCAGCTTAGCGGGGACAGGGGATTACGAAAAACTGTTTTTT.

The genes are TRBV20-1 and TRBJ2-3; D remains unclear. This CDR3 is built from 11 residues. Germline V CDR1 and CDR2: DFQATT, SNEGSKA (reference sequence). Trimming cost V 7 bases and J 5 bases, with 10 bases left between them. This CDR3 reads CSVERGDTQYF. The CDR3 DNA follows: TGCAGTGTGGAAAGAGGAGATACGCAGTATTTT.

This clone was counted a few times. This chain links TRBV6-5 with TRBJ2-7; TRBD1 matches 7 bases. Trimming removed 7 bases from V and 2 bases from J; junction bases left unmatched: 8. Germline V gene sequence: CDR1 MNHEY, CDR2 SVGAGI. This CDR3 has 14 residues. The chain's CDR3 is CASNKQGSPYEQYF. CDR3 nucleotide sequence: TGTGCCAGCAACAAACAGGGGAGTCCCTACGAGCAGTACTTC.

This chain joins TRBV2 and TRBJ2-5; D might be TRBD1 (5 bases). CDR3 length: 12 residues. V was clipped by 6 bases and J by 4 bases, with 9 bases between them. The germline CDR1 and CDR2 sequences are SNHLY and FYNNEI. The CDR3 DNA reads TGTGCCAGCAGCTGGGGCGGAGAGACCCAGTACTTC. This encodes CASSWGGETQYF.

This clone was detected a few times. The rearrangement links TRBV6-6 to TRBJ1-5; 7 bases map to TRBD1. Germline V gene lookup returns CDR1 MNHNY and CDR2 SVGAGI (reference sequence). Losses at the gene ends were 2 bases for V and 2 bases for J; bases not matched to a gene: 0. The CDR3 has 14 amino acids. CDR3 DNA: TGTGCCAGCAGTTACGGGACAGGCAATCAGCCCCAGCATTTT. Protein sequence: CASSYGTGNQPQHF.

V usage is TRBV5-1 and J usage is TRBJ1-6, with 7 bases matching TRBD1. Germline V CDR1 and CDR2: SGHRS, YFSETQ. J was trimmed by 8 bases and V by 0 bases; bases with no gene match: 8. CDR3 length: 16 residues. CDR3 DNA sequence: TGCGCCAGCAGCTTGGGACAGGGAACAGGGGATTCACCCCTCCACTTT. It translates to CASSLGQGTGDSPLHF.

The V and J genes are TRBV2 and TRBJ2-7, with 7 bases matching TRBD2. The CDR3 runs 15 residues. Per germline, CDR1 SNHLY and CDR2 FYNNEI. V shed 7 bases, J shed 5 bases, and the junction held 14 bases outside the gene matches. CDR3 nucleotide sequence: TGTGCCAGCACCCCCGGAGGTGGGGAGGGCGACGAGCAGTACTTC. This translates into CASTPGGGEGDEQYF.

The chain has TRBV19 and TRBJ1-4; D call uncertain. This CDR3 comprises 14 residues. Per the germline V gene, CDR1 is LNHDA and CDR2 is SQIVND (reference sequence). Trimming took off 5 bases at V and 8 bases at J, with 15 bases between the two ends. In DNA, the CDR3 is TGTGCCAGTAGTCCGGGTTGGAAATGGGAAAAACTGTTTTTT. It yields the protein CASSPGWKWEKLFF.

The V call is TRBV7-2, the J call TRBJ2-2, with 9 positions matching TRBD2. Germline V lookup: CDR1 SGHTA, CDR2 FQGNSA. The CDR3 spans 17 residues. Unmatched junction bases numbered 9, after V lost 3 bases and J lost 4 bases. CDR3 in amino acids: CASSFPLAGKFTGELFF. In DNA form, the CDR3 reads TGTGCCAGCAGCTTCCCCCTAGCGGGGAAGTTCACCGGGGAGCTGTTTTTT. The whole variable domain, remainder taken from reference TRBV7-2 and TRBJ2-2, is GAGVSQSPSNKVTEKGKDVELRCDPISGHTALYWYRQSLGQGLEFLIYFQGNSAPDKSGLPSDRFSAERTGGSVSTLTIQRTQQEDSAVYLCASSFPLAGKFTGELFFGEGSRLTVL.

This clone was seen a handful of times. The rearrangement links TRBV7-8 to TRBJ1-6; 7 bases line up with TRBD1. Germline-derived CDR1 and CDR2 are SGHVS and FQNEAQ. The CDR3 is made up of 14 amino acids. V lost 5 bases to trimming and J lost 7 bases; unmatched junction nucleotides: 5. CDR3 region: CASSPPGGNSPLHF. The DNA of the CDR3 is TGTGCCAGCAGCCCACCAGGGGGGAATTCACCCCTCCACTTT.

The CDR3 coding sequence is TGTGCCAGTTCGGGCTTAGGACAGGGCGGCAATCAGCCCCAGCATTTT. It translates to CASSGLGQGGNQPQHF. The V and J genes are TRBV19 and TRBJ1-5; 8 bases match TRBD1. After removal of 8 bases from V and 2 bases from J, the junction contained 11 bases not matched to a gene. The CDR3 runs to 16 residues. CDR1 and CDR2 (germline): LNHDA, SQIVND (reference sequence).

This chain links TRBV30 with TRBJ2-1; 7 bases match TRBD1. Trimming took 2 bases from V and 8 from J; bases not matched to a gene: 6. CDR1 GTSNPN and CDR2 SVGIG come from the germline V gene (reference sequence). The CDR3 extends over 13 amino acids. The CDR3 sequence is CAWSLTGSHEQFF. The CDR3 nucleotides read TGTGCCTGGAGTTTGACAGGGTCTCATGAGCAGTTCTTC.

The chain joins TRBV5-1 to TRBJ2-3, with 11 bases identical to TRBD2. Germline CDR1 reads SGHRS; CDR2 reads YFSETQ. The ends lost 4 bases at V and 6 bases at J; junction bases unmatched: 7. CDR3 length: 15 amino acids. CDR3 protein: CASSDSGRAEDTQYF. The CDR3 nucleotides read TGCGCCAGCAGCGATAGCGGGAGGGCCGAGGATACGCAGTATTTT.

J is TRBJ2-2 and V is TRBV28, with 8 bases identical to TRBD2. The V gene's germline CDR1 is MDHEN and CDR2 SYDVKM. CDR3 length: 18 residues. Trimming at V came to 7 bases and at J to 4 bases, leaving 17 bases not matched to a gene. CDR3 amino acids: CASTVYMPSGSSTGELFF. As DNA, the CDR3 is TGTGCCAGCACCGTTTATATGCCCAGCGGGAGTTCCACCGGGGAGCTGTTTTTT.

This chain links TRBV28 with TRBJ1-2; 7 bases align to TRBD1. The CDR3 covers 14 residues. Germline loops: CDR1 MDHEN, CDR2 SYDVKM. Losses at the gene ends were 4 bases for V and 5 bases for J; bases not matched to a gene: 7. The CDR3 reads CASSSADRSYGYTF. The CDR3 DNA is TGTGCCAGCAGTTCAGCGGACAGGAGTTATGGCTACACCTTC.

This clone was recorded once. This chain uses TRBV4-3 with TRBJ2-6; 9 nucleotides line up with TRBD2. With V trimmed by 0 bases and J by 0 bases, 9 bases remained unmatched. Germline loops: CDR1 LGHNA, CDR2 YSLEER. This CDR3 is 20 amino acids long. The CDR3 spells CASSQDIPAGGASGANVLTF. CDR3 in DNA: TGCGCCAGCAGCCAAGATATCCCGGCGGGGGGGGCCTCTGGGGCCAACGTCCTGACTTTC.

This clone has only one observation. The chain employs TRBV21-1 and TRBJ1-5; the table's D call TRBD1 went unverified against the DNA. TRBV21-1 constitutes a pseudogene. This CDR3 contains 17 residues. For the CDR3, the DNA is TGTGCCAGCAGCGAACGGCCCGGGACAGGGGGCTGGCAGCCCCAGCATTTT. This sequence encodes CASSERPGTGGWQPQHF.

The chain links TRBV5-8 to TRBJ1-5, with D unresolved. CDR1 SGHTS and CDR2 YDEGEE come from the germline V gene. The CDR3 length is 15 residues. Trimming stripped 4 bases from V and 4 bases from J, with 15 bases between. CDR3 sequence reads: CASSVGGGKNQPQHF. The CDR3, as DNA: TGTGCCAGCAGCGTAGGAGGCGGCAAAAATCAGCCCCAGCATTTT.

The V gene is TRBV30, the J gene TRBJ1-5, with D uncertain. Trimming stripped 3 bases from V and 2 bases from J, with 11 bases between. The CDR3 is made up of 14 amino acids. CDR1 GTSNPN and CDR2 SVGIG come from the germline V gene (reference sequence). The CDR3 DNA reads TGTGCCTGGAGCCCGCTGAGAGGCAATCAGCCCCAGCATTTT. This codes for CAWSPLRGNQPQHF.

This chain uses TRBV30 with TRBJ2-7; D gene ambiguous. Trimming shortened V by 3 bases and J by 1 base, and 4 bases separated the two germline ends. The CDR3 totals 11 residues. Germline V gene data show CDR1 as GTSNPN and CDR2 as SVGIG (reference sequence). CDR3 sequence (DNA): TGTGCCTGGAGCCCGTCCTACGAGCAGTACTTC. Its protein product is CAWSPSYEQYF.